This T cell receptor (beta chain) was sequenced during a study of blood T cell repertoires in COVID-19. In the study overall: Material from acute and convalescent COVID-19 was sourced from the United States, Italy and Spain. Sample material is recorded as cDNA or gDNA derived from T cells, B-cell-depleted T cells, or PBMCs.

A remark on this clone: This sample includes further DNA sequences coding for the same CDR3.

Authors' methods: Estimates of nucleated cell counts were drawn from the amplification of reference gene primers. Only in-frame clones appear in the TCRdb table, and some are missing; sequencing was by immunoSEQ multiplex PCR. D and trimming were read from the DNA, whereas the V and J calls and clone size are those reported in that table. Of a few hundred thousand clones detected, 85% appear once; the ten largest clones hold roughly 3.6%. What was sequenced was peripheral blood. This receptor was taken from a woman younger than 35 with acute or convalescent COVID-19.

The CDR3 sequence: CASSLGQMNTEAFF. The CDR3 coding sequence is TGTGCCAGCAGTTTAGGACAGATGAACACTGAAGCTTTCTTT. This chain joins TRBV28 and TRBJ1-1; perhaps TRBD1 as D (6 bases). Germline loops: CDR1 MDHEN, CDR2 SYDVKM. The V end was cut by 2 bases, the J end by 0 bases, with 7 bases between. The CDR3 totals 14 residues.